The 19 T cell receptor beta chains presented below share a single source sample, sequenced in a study of T cell responses to AZD1222 COVID-19 vaccine. The data were produced by immunoSEQ multiplex PCR, yet TCRdb's version contains in-frame clones alone and is incomplete. The sample holds 84,000 or so clones; approximately 86% are singletons and the top ten take roughly 7.9%. Sequencing was performed on peripheral blood, taken on day 0 of AZD1222 vaccination. These receptors came from an adult in good health.

The rearrangement links TRBV6-6 to TRBJ2-7; 7 bases agree with TRBD2. Per germline, CDR1 MNHNY and CDR2 SVGAGI (reference sequence). The CDR3 contains 15 residues. The V and J ends lost 5 bases and 5 bases, in that order; junction bases with no gene match: 12. The CDR3 reads CASSRSGGYFDEQYF. As DNA, the CDR3 is TGTGCCAGCAGTCGATCGGGAGGTTACTTTGACGAGCAGTACTTC.

The chain carries TRBV6-6 and TRBJ2-7, with D perhaps TRBD1 or TRBD2 (5 bases each). V lost 6 bases and J 4 bases, leaving 16 bases between the germline ends. The CDR3 extends over 14 amino acids. Looked up from germline, CDR1 is MNHNY and CDR2 is SVGAGI (reference sequence). The CDR3 is CASSSAGTNYEQYF. CDR3 DNA: TGTGCCAGCAGCTCGGCCGGGACGAATTACGAGCAGTACTTC.

The sample holds one count of this clone. The chain employs TRBV11-3 and TRBJ2-6, with D perhaps matching TRBD1 (5 bases). This CDR3 comprises 15 residues. Looked up from germline, CDR1 is SGHNT and CDR2 is YENEEA. Deletions cut 3 bases from V and 0 bases from J, with 6 bases between. CDR3 sequence reads: CASSFDSSGANVLTF. The CDR3 coding sequence is TGTGCCAGCAGCTTCGACAGCTCTGGGGCCAACGTCCTGACTTTC.

The genes are TRBV10-2 and TRBJ2-1; 12 nucleotides line up with TRBD2. The ends lost 6 bases at V and 9 bases at J; junction bases unmatched: 6. CDR3 length: 14 residues. Germline loops: CDR1 WSHSY, CDR2 SAAADI. CDR3 DNA: TGCGCCAGCAGGACTAGCGGGAGTTGGGCTGAGCAGTTCTTC. Protein product: CASRTSGSWAEQFF.

The rearrangement joins TRBV18 to TRBJ2-3; no clear D. There are 16 residues in the CDR3. Deletions cut 1 base from V and 3 bases from J, with 14 bases between. Germline V CDR1 and CDR2: KGHSH, LQKENI. CDR3 residues: CASSPRGNVRTDTQYF. As DNA, the CDR3 is TGTGCCAGCTCACCACGTGGAAACGTGAGGACAGATACGCAGTATTTT.

This rearrangement joins TRBV28 to TRBJ2-7; 7 nucleotides match TRBD1. With 1 base clipped from V and 0 bases from J, the junction kept 6 bases outside the gene matches. The CDR3 is 16 residues long. Looked up from germline, CDR1 is MDHEN and CDR2 is SYDVKM. The CDR3 bases are TGTGCCAGCAGTTTATCGGGACAGCCCAGCTCCTACGAGCAGTACTTC. This translates into CASSLSGQPSSYEQYF.

The chain couples TRBV7-9 to TRBJ2-5; 8 bases line up with TRBD1. This CDR3 has 14 amino acids. With 8 bases clipped from V and 2 bases from J, the junction kept 7 bases outside the gene matches. Germline-derived CDR1 and CDR2 are SEHNR and FQNEAQ (reference sequence). Here the CDR3 reads CASRRTGPQETQYF. As DNA, the CDR3 is TGTGCCAGCCGGAGGACAGGGCCACAAGAGACCCAGTACTTC.

This chain connects TRBV5-1 to TRBJ1-5; D is unclear. CDR1 and CDR2 (germline): SGHRS, YFSETQ. This CDR3 has 13 amino acids. Deletions cut 1 base from V and 3 bases from J, with 5 bases between. The CDR3 here is CASSLSDNQPQHF. Written as DNA, the CDR3 is TGCGCCAGCAGCTTGAGCGACAATCAGCCCCAGCATTTT.

The J gene is TRBJ2-3, the V gene TRBV10-3; 9 bases are a match to TRBD1. Looked up from germline, CDR1 is ENHRY and CDR2 is SYGVKD. This CDR3 has 13 amino acids. Trimming took 7 bases from V and 9 from J; bases not matched to a gene: 8. In nucleotides, the CDR3 is TGTGCCATCAACCGCCTGGGGACAGGGACGCAGTATTTT. It yields the protein CAINRLGTGTQYF.

In its sample, this clone was seen a few times. The chain combines TRBV28 with TRBJ1-1; 8 bases align to TRBD1. The V and J ends lost 1 base and 0 bases, in that order; junction bases with no gene match: 13. The CDR3 is 19 amino acids. Germline V gene lookup returns CDR1 MDHEN and CDR2 SYDVKM. The CDR3 loop reads CASSLLSRRGLDMNTEAFF. The CDR3 nucleotides are TGTGCCAGCAGTTTATTATCCCGCAGGGGGCTTGACATGAACACTGAAGCTTTCTTT.

The genes are TRBV19 and TRBJ1-1, with a weak D call TRBD1 (5 bases). Trimming shortened V by 10 bases and J by 9 bases, and 15 bases separated the two germline ends. The CDR3 loop spans 11 amino acids. From germline, CDR1 is LNHDA and CDR2 SQIVND (reference sequence). CDR3 DNA: TGTGCCACGGGTTCAGGGCCTAAAGCTTTCTTT. It is translated as CATGSGPKAFF.

This chain links TRBV7-6 with TRBJ1-3; a weak D match, TRBD1 (5 bases). Germline V lookup: CDR1 SGHVS, CDR2 FNYEAQ. This CDR3 has 15 amino acids. Trimming shortened V by 4 bases and J by 4 bases, and 14 bases separated the two germline ends. CDR3 nucleotides: TGTGCCAGCAGCTCCGAGGAGGGGTGGGGAAACACCATATATTTT. This encodes CASSSEEGWGNTIYF.

Only a few counts were recorded for this clone. The sample has other DNA sequences that encode this CDR3 too. The chain links TRBV27 to TRBJ1-5; no definite D call. V gave up 2 bases and J gave up 3 bases, with 5 bases separating them. The CDR3 has 13 amino acids. Germline CDR1 and CDR2: MNHEY and SMNVEV (reference sequence). The DNA of the CDR3 is TGTGCCAGCAGTTTAGCTACCAATCAGCCCCAGCATTTT. As protein: CASSLATNQPQHF.

With regard to this clone: One end of the junction does not line up with germline, which may come from a read error. The V and J genes are TRBV12-3 or TRBV12-4 and TRBJ1-6; 9 positions match TRBD1. The CDR3 has 13 residues. CDR3 nucleotide sequence: TGTGCCACTAGCGGGACAGGGAATTCACCCTTCCACTTT. Its protein is CATSGTGNSPFHF.

The rearrangement links TRBV7-3 to TRBJ2-3; no clear D. This CDR3 region has 15 residues. Trimming left V 5 bases short and J 4 bases short, with 16 bases between. Germline-derived CDR1 and CDR2 are SGHTA and FQGTGA. The chain's CDR3 is CASSPVMGVSDTQYF. The CDR3, as DNA: TGTGCCAGCAGCCCCGTCATGGGCGTTTCAGATACGCAGTATTTT.

The chain carries TRBV4-1 and TRBJ1-1; maybe TRBD1 (6 bases). The length of the CDR3 is 12 residues. V was shortened by 4 bases and J by 8 bases, with 11 bases between the two germline ends. Germline CDR1 and CDR2: MGHRA and YSYEKL. The DNA for the CDR3 is TGCGCCAGCAGCCGTTTAAGGGGGGAAGCTTTCTTT. This translates into CASSRLRGEAFF.

The rearrangement links TRBV3-1 (or the pseudogene TRBV3-2) to TRBJ1-2; D possibly corresponds to TRBD1 (5 bases). The germline V and J ends were trimmed by 0 bases and 7 bases, with 15 bases remaining between them. The CDR3 has 15 amino acids. Looked up from germline, CDR1 is LGHDT and CDR2 is YNNKEL (reference sequence). The CDR3 sequence: CASSQEGAGLGGYTF. The CDR3 DNA reads as TGTGCCAGCAGCCAAGAAGGGGCAGGGCTCGGTGGCTACACCTTC.

The rearrangement links TRBV27 to TRBJ2-7; TRBD1 agrees at 8 bases. The CDR3 consists of 16 residues. Germline trimming cut 5 bases from V and 4 bases from J; bases unmatched to any gene: 13. Germline CDR1 reads MNHEY; CDR2 reads SMNVEV (reference sequence). CDR3 protein: CASSLRTGQETYEQYF. The CDR3, as DNA: TGTGCCAGCAGTCTACGAACGGGACAGGAAACTTACGAGCAGTACTTC.

Note on this clone: Additional DNA sequences in this sample encode the identical CDR3. The chain joins TRBV28 to TRBJ1-1; D is unclear. The V gene's germline CDR1 is MDHEN and CDR2 SYDVKM. The V end lost 2 bases, the J end lost 1 base, and 5 bases lay between the germline ends. This CDR3 contains 13 residues. CDR3 sequence (DNA): TGTGCCAGCAGTTTACAGAGGAACACTGAAGCTTTCTTT. It codes for CASSLQRNTEAFF.